This TCR beta chain was sequenced in a study of blood T cell repertoires in COVID-19. Study-level information: Spain, Italy and the United States supplied samples that represented acute and convalescent COVID-19.

This clone was counted only a few times. The method was immunoSEQ multiplex PCR; TCRdb's version includes in-frame clones alone and lacks a portion of them. The sample lists 150,000 or so clones, less than 85% occurring once. The CDR3 runs to 15 residues. The germline gives CDR1 SGHRS, CDR2 YFSETQ. Trimming removed 2 bases from V and 2 bases from J; junction bases left unmatched: 6. The sequence was obtained from a human donor with acute or convalescent COVID-19. The donor label of this sample is uncertain. Sequencing used peripheral blood. This sequence joins TRBV5-1 and TRBJ2-7; 8 bases are shared with TRBD1. CDR3 DNA sequence: TGCGCCAGCAGCTTTCGACAGGGGATTCCCTACGAGCAGTACTTC. It is translated as CASSFRQGIPYEQYF.